One TCR beta chain is described in this entry. It has no known antigen specificity. No much larger clone exists at a distance of one base, and base qualities are not known. This record comes from a study of shared clonotypes between healthy human individuals (dated by TCRdb to the early 2020s). The study in broad terms: A couple of women and three men aged 18 to 49 years were included in the cohort. For each donor, three plates each were used for CD4 naive and CD4 memory, two plates were used for CD8 naive, and one plate was used for CD8 memory. The study deeply sequenced blood TCR repertoires of about 5 healthy adults to estimate repertoire size and the extent of clonotype sharing between individuals. To increase sequencing depth and limit assay-specific biases, TCR repertoire library preparation and sequencing were carried out by different laboratories using diverse techniques. Each donor's leukapheresis produced roughly between roughly 0.85 and 9.5 billion PBMCs.

The donors were healthy, HIV-negative adults with no recently reported acute infections or vaccinations. Every donor was a Caucasian adult living in Nashville, Tennessee, USA. Magnetic negative selection was used to enrich CD4+ T cells, after which naive cells were positively selected on CD45RA and the negative fraction became the memory subset. Blood was collected by leukapheresis, and PBMCs were isolated by Ficoll-Histopaque density gradient centrifugation and then cryopreserved in liquid nitrogen vapor phase. Analytical flow cytometry was used to check the purity and quantity of every magnetically sorted T cell population. From each sorted fraction, genomic DNA was isolated and quantified by UV absorbance on a Nanodrop 2000c. From the germline V gene, CDR1 is SQVTM and CDR2 is ANQGSEA. Clipping removes 6 bases from V and 4 bases from J, with 5 as the unmatched junction base count. The CDR3 runs 12 amino acids, cysteine and phenylalanine included. Kept here is only the CDR3 DNA, which spans 36 bases and is read in frame from base 1.

TCR CDR3 regions were amplified from genomic DNA by multiplex PCR using the deep immunoSEQ assay. Extracted genomic DNA from each cell subset was spread evenly across all wells of several immunoSEQ 96-well plates, with each plate serving as a replicate. For sorted subsets, 200 to 250 ng genomic DNA, equal to tens of thousands of T cell genomes, was loaded into each replicate PCR. Purified libraries were measured with a Qubit 3.0 fluorometer, size-checked on a Bioanalyzer 2100, and measured again with the KAPA Library Quantification kit. Each immunoSEQ 96-well plate was sequenced on its own single-read 150-cycle Illumina NextSeq 550 flow cell. Per the source publication's procedure: The immunoSEQ output contained only junctional sequences without quality scores, so filtering could not match that applied to full-length reads. Sequences were annotated with PyIR, a Python wrapper for IgBLAST v1.9, and V/J genes and CDR3 were assigned using IMGT germline references. Reads with weak V/J assignments (E-value above 1e-6), missing CDR3, stop codons, out-of-frame junctions, or ambiguous translated residues were removed. V3J clonotypes were defined as sequences sharing an identical inferred V gene, J gene, and CDR3 amino acid sequence. Percentage overlap between repertoires was calculated by dividing the number of shared unique clonotypes by the size of the smaller repertoire. Richness of each repertoire was evaluated using RTK rarefaction, the Chao1 estimator, and Recon v2.1 estimates of unobserved clonotypes. Generation probabilities for all TCRbeta clonotypes obtained by the gDNA method from four donors were computed using OLGA. The source is immuneACCESS, and TCRdb retained only in-frame sequences with V and J called. Part of the clones is not carried over; for the studies checked, unresolved V genes explain less than half of this, and the remainder is unexplained. The V and J calls and clone size are taken from that table; D and trimming were inferred from the DNA. In this sample the table shows over a million clones, approximately 70% of which occur a single time. The ten largest clones represent nearly 1.5% of the sample.

The study at large found these results: Estimated clonotype richness was generally larger for naive than for memory subsets. Even with the large sequencing depth, rarefaction of the sorted-subset datasets indicated that sequencing was incomplete. Sampling was restricted to blood, and TCR repertoires in tissues likely differ from the TCR repertoires found in blood. Around 5.4% of naive CD4, roughly 3.6% of naive CD8, about 2.5% of memory CD4, and around 0.4% of memory CD8 clonotypes were shared across a few donors. Pairwise subsampling led to the expectation that sequencing depth would affect the degree of clonotype sharing among donors. Because the study included a small number of donors, the genetic and exposure-history diversity represented was limited. Compared with non-shared clonotypes, clonotypes shared by all four sorted-subset donors had higher generation probabilities.

This TCR was sampled from a man between 18 and 35 years old in good health. In this chain, TRBV29-1 is recombined with TRBJ1-1, and 7 junction bases match TRBD1. The specimen sequenced was memory CD4+ T cells sorted from blood. The cell subset or site label for this specimen denotes: CD45RA-negative fraction. The DNA is as follows: TGCAGCGTCCACCGACAGGGCACTGAAGCTTTCTTT. It codes for CSVHRQGTEAFF.